Following are 30 T cell receptor beta chains from one sample sequenced in a study of blood T cell repertoires in COVID-19. Repertoires were generated with immunoSEQ multiplex PCR, while TCRdb's copy carries only in-frame clones and drops some. Among some 50,000 clones listed, over 75% were seen once. The source material was peripheral blood. The source is a human donor in a cohort sampled during active COVID-19.

The genes are TRBV29-1 and TRBJ1-2; D is perhaps TRBD1 (6 bases). CDR3 size: 14 residues. In germline, CDR1 is SQVTM, CDR2 ANQGSEA. V shed 5 bases and J shed 4 bases, with 17 bases lying between them. In DNA form, the CDR3 reads TGCAGCGTTCTGCCAGGGGCCGCCGGCTATGGCTACACCTTC. Residues: CSVLPGAAGYGYTF.

A note on this clone: This sample also contains other DNA sequences that code for the same CDR3. This chain uses TRBV6-5 with TRBJ2-3; 8 bases map to TRBD2. Losses at the gene ends were 1 base for V and 3 bases for J; bases not matched to a gene: 3. The CDR3 is made up of 15 amino acids. CDR1 is MNHEY and CDR2 is SVGAGI in the germline V gene. The CDR3 spells CASSYLAGGTDTQYF. CDR3 sequence (DNA): TGTGCCAGCAGTTACTTGGCGGGAGGAACAGATACGCAGTATTTT.

This clone has a handful of counts. The rearrangement joins TRBV18 to TRBJ1-5; no clear D gene. This CDR3 is built from 15 residues. Germline values: CDR1 KGHSH, CDR2 LQKENI. Trimming stripped 3 bases from V and 1 base from J, with 10 bases between. For the CDR3, the DNA is TGTGCCAGCTCACCCCCGGGTCGCAGCAATCAGCCCCAGCATTTT. This sequence encodes CASSPPGRSNQPQHF.

V is TRBV7-2 and J is TRBJ1-2; D not certain. Trimming pared 6 bases from V and 4 bases from J, leaving 12 bases between. This CDR3 contains 13 residues. The germline gives CDR1 SGHTA, CDR2 FQGNSA. This CDR3 reads CASRKKGGYGYTF. The CDR3 bases are TGTGCCAGCAGAAAGAAGGGAGGCTATGGCTACACCTTC.

The rearrangement links TRBV6-6 to TRBJ2-1; maybe TRBD2 (5 bases). With 3 bases removed from V and 5 bases from J, the gap between germline ends came to 17 bases. The CDR3 spans 16 residues. The germline V gene encodes CDR1 MNHNY and CDR2 SVGAGI (reference sequence). The CDR3 loop is CASSYSTREPHNEQFF. DNA for the CDR3: TGTGCCAGCAGTTATTCAACTAGGGAACCCCACAATGAGCAGTTCTTC.

V and J are TRBV5-1 and TRBJ1-1, with 8 bases identical to TRBD1. The CDR3 contains 14 residues. The germline gives CDR1 SGHRS, CDR2 YFSETQ. After removal of 1 base from V and 3 bases from J, the junction contained 2 bases not matched to a gene. This chain's CDR3 is CASSLLTGDTEAFF. The CDR3 DNA is TGCGCCAGCAGCTTGCTGACAGGGGACACTGAAGCTTTCTTT.

The V gene is TRBV18, the J gene TRBJ2-1; D remains unclear. V was trimmed by 3 bases and J by 0 bases, leaving 12 bases between them. The CDR3 loop spans 16 amino acids. Germline V gene sequence: CDR1 KGHSH, CDR2 LQKENI. In DNA form, the CDR3 reads TGTGCCAGCTCACCGGGCCTGCTGAGCTCCTACAATGAGCAGTTCTTC. This translates into CASSPGLLSSYNEQFF.

This chain links TRBV7-9 with TRBJ1-1; TRBD1 matches 7 bases. Germline assignment: CDR1 SEHNR and CDR2 FQNEAQ (reference sequence). This CDR3 has 14 amino acids. The junction had 8 bases not matched to a gene; V was cut back by 5 bases and J by 5 bases. CDR3 in DNA: TGTGCCAGCAGCAGACAGGGAAGTGTGACTGAAGCTTTCTTT. As protein: CASSRQGSVTEAFF.

The chain recombines TRBV29-1 with TRBJ2-5; 8 nucleotides match TRBD1. The junction had 12 bases not matched to a gene; V was cut back by 2 bases and J by 7 bases. Germline V gene data show CDR1 as SQVTM and CDR2 as ANQGSEA. The CDR3 covers 15 residues. The CDR3 bases are TGCAGCGTTGAATGGGAGACAGGGGTGTGGGGGACCCAGTACTTC. Translated, it gives CSVEWETGVWGTQYF.

The V call is TRBV7-9, the J call TRBJ2-1, with TRBD2 matching over 7 bases. This CDR3 region has 12 residues. The V gene end was trimmed by 1 base and the J gene end by 16 bases; junction bases not matched to a gene: 7. Germline CDR1 is SEHNR and CDR2 is FQNEAQ (reference sequence). The CDR3 region is CASSLDAGANFF. Here the CDR3 DNA reads TGTGCCAGCAGCTTAGACGCGGGAGCCAACTTCTTC.

This clone was seen a single time. The chain combines TRBV28 with TRBJ2-4; the match to TRBD2 covers 15 bases. With V trimmed by 6 bases and J by 8 bases, 5 bases remained unmatched. Germline assignment: CDR1 MDHEN and CDR2 SYDVKM. The CDR3 is 15 amino acids. CDR3 residues: CASRRTSGRVDIQYF. The CDR3 DNA reads as TGTGCCAGCAGACGGACTAGCGGGAGGGTTGACATTCAGTACTTC.

The chain's CDR3 is CASSQDRPGGLRGGQYF. CDR3 in DNA: TGCGCCAGCAGCCAAGATCGGCCAGGGGGATTAAGGGGTGGGCAGTACTTC. The chain uses TRBV4-3 and TRBJ2-7, with TRBD1 identical over 7 bases. The germline gives CDR1 LGHNA, CDR2 YSLEER. The ends lost 0 bases at V and 9 bases at J; junction bases unmatched: 17. The CDR3 extends over 17 amino acids.

This clone was detected once. The CDR3 reads CASSYTGAKGNTIYF. The CDR3 nucleotides are TGTGCCAGCAGTTACACAGGGGCGAAAGGAAACACCATATATTTT. The V gene is TRBV6-5, the J gene TRBJ1-3, with 7 bases matching TRBD1. The CDR3 loop spans 15 amino acids. After removal of 2 bases from V and 4 bases from J, the junction contained 5 bases not matched to a gene. Per the germline V gene, CDR1 is MNHEY and CDR2 is SVGAGI.

V is TRBV10-2 and J is TRBJ1-1; the match to TRBD1 covers 7 bases. CDR1 is WSHSY and CDR2 is SAAADI in the germline V gene. V shed 6 bases and J 2 bases; nucleotides not matched to a gene: 3. The CDR3 consists of 13 residues. The CDR3 sequence is CASRRQGNTEAFF. The CDR3 nucleotides are TGCGCCAGCAGGAGACAGGGCAACACTGAAGCTTTCTTT.

V usage is TRBV6-2 or TRBV6-3 and J usage is TRBJ2-1; 8 bases fit TRBD2. The length of the CDR3 is 17 residues. After removal of 0 bases from V and 3 bases from J, the junction contained 7 bases not matched to a gene. From germline, CDR1 is MNHEY and CDR2 SVGEGT. In DNA, the CDR3 is TGTGCCAGCAGTTACTCCCCCCCAGCGGGAGTCTACAATGAGCAGTTCTTC. Amino acids: CASSYSPPAGVYNEQFF.

The genes are TRBV28 and TRBJ2-3; perhaps TRBD2 as D (6 bases). The CDR3 is 18 amino acids. V dropped 5 bases and J dropped 0 bases, with 21 bases sitting between them. Germline CDR1 reads MDHEN; CDR2 reads SYDVKM. Here the CDR3 reads CASSQTGTPLPSTDTQYF. CDR3 coding DNA: TGTGCCAGCAGTCAAACTGGGACTCCTTTACCTAGCACAGATACGCAGTATTTT. The variable domain in full, with the rest retrieved from reference TRBV28 and TRBJ2-3, is DVKVTQSSRYLVKRTGEKVFLECVQDMDHENMFWYRQDPGLGLRLIYFSYDVKMKEKGDIPEGYSVSREKKERFSLILESASTNQTSMYLCASSQTGTPLPSTDTQYFGPGTRLTVL.

The genes are TRBV7-9 and TRBJ1-1, with a weak D call TRBD1 (5 bases). V lost 5 bases to trimming and J lost 0 bases, with 10 bases between them. The CDR3 has 14 amino acids. The germline V gene encodes CDR1 SEHNR and CDR2 FQNEAQ (reference sequence). In DNA, the CDR3 is TGTGCCAGCAGCCCTCTACAGGTGAACACTGAAGCTTTCTTT. Protein sequence: CASSPLQVNTEAFF.

The V call is TRBV4-3, the J call TRBJ2-3; D call uncertain. From germline, CDR1 is LGHNA and CDR2 YSLEER. The CDR3 runs 15 residues. V was cut by 1 base and J by 0 bases, with 8 bases left in between. CDR3 DNA: TGCGCCAGCAGCCAAGTGAAGCTAAGCACAGATACGCAGTATTTT. It translates to CASSQVKLSTDTQYF.

The V gene is TRBV19, the J gene TRBJ2-7, with D perhaps matching TRBD1 (6 bases). This CDR3 region has 16 residues. The V end was cut by 3 bases, the J end by 2 bases, with 17 bases between. CDR1 and CDR2 (germline): LNHDA, SQIVND (reference sequence). The CDR3 DNA reads TGTGCCAGTAGTATTTGGGACCCCAGGGGAGCCTACGAGCAGTACTTC. Protein product: CASSIWDPRGAYEQYF.

This chain links TRBV28 with TRBJ1-6; 7 nucleotides match TRBD1. J gave up 0 bases and V 0 bases, and 8 bases lay outside the gene matches. The CDR3 totals 19 residues. Germline CDR1 MDHEN, CDR2 SYDVKM. DNA of the CDR3: TGTGCCAGCAGTTTATGGGCCGTCGACAGGGACTCCTATAATTCACCCCTCCACTTT. Protein sequence: CASSLWAVDRDSYNSPLHF.

The chain couples TRBV29-1 to TRBJ1-1; D unclear. The germline CDR1 and CDR2 sequences are SQVTM and ANQGSEA. V was pared by 3 bases and J by 6 bases, with 5 bases between. This CDR3 is 10 amino acids long. CDR3 in amino acids: CSVDSAEAFF. The DNA for the CDR3 is TGCAGCGTTGATTCCGCTGAAGCTTTCTTT.

V and J are TRBV3-1 (or the pseudogene TRBV3-2) and TRBJ1-1, with 7 bases matching TRBD1. Germline loops: CDR1 LGHDT, CDR2 YNNKEL (reference sequence). CDR3 size: 16 residues. Unmatched junction bases numbered 9, after V lost 4 bases and J lost 1 base. The CDR3 loop is CASSLFPGTENTEAFF. DNA for the CDR3: TGTGCCAGCAGCCTCTTCCCGGGGACAGAGAACACTGAAGCTTTCTTT.

This rearrangement joins TRBV14 to TRBJ1-2; TRBD1 agrees at 7 bases. Germline lookup yields CDR1 SGHDN and CDR2 FVKESK. Trimming at V came to 4 bases and at J to 0 bases, leaving 8 bases not matched to a gene. The CDR3 is made up of 16 amino acids. The DNA for the CDR3 is TGTGCCAGCAGCCCCGGGACAGTGCTTACTAACTATGGCTACACCTTC. It translates to CASSPGTVLTNYGYTF. The full variable domain, rest sourced from reference TRBV14 and TRBJ1-2, is EAGVTQFPSHSVIEKGQTVTLRCDPISGHDNLYWYRRVMGKEIKFLLHFVKESKQDESGMPNNRFLAERTGGTYSTLKVQPAELEDSGVYFCASSPGTVLTNYGYTFGSGTRLTVV.

The chain employs TRBV4-3 and TRBJ1-4; TRBD1 matches at 9 bases. CDR1 and CDR2 (germline): LGHNA, YSLEER. This CDR3 spans 16 amino acids. With V trimmed by 2 bases and J by 7 bases, 8 bases remained unmatched. The CDR3 spells CASSQLTGGSFEKLFF. DNA of the CDR3: TGCGCCAGCAGCCAACTTACAGGGGGCTCTTTTGAAAAACTGTTTTTT.

The chain has TRBV24-1 and TRBJ2-2; D gene uncertain. The V end was cut by 6 bases, the J end by 6 bases, with 7 bases between. The CDR3 extends over 12 amino acids. CDR1 KGHDR and CDR2 SFDVKD come from the germline V gene. The CDR3 nucleotides are TGTGCCACCAGTAAGGCGGCCGGGGAGCTGTTTTTT. Its translation: CATSKAAGELFF.

The chain uses TRBV7-9 and TRBJ2-7; D unresolved. CDR3 length: 14 residues. Per the germline V gene, CDR1 is SEHNR and CDR2 is FQNEAQ (reference sequence). Trimming cost V 4 bases and J 1 base, with 11 bases left between them. The CDR3 reads CASSSSTLSYEQYF. As DNA, the CDR3 is TGTGCCAGCAGCTCGTCGACATTATCCTACGAGCAGTACTTC.

The chain combines TRBV12-3 or TRBV12-4 with TRBJ2-2, with D perhaps matching TRBD2 (6 bases). The CDR3 is made up of 13 amino acids. V lost 8 bases and J 0 bases, leaving 7 bases between the germline ends. The CDR3 loop reads CASWTTNTGELFF. DNA of the CDR3: TGTGCCAGCTGGACTACGAACACCGGGGAGCTGTTTTTT.

The chain recombines TRBV2 with TRBJ1-6; D gene unclear. V was trimmed by 7 bases and J by 0 bases, leaving 22 bases between them. In germline, CDR1 is SNHLY, CDR2 FYNNEI. The CDR3 consists of 19 residues. The CDR3 DNA follows: TGTGCCAGCATCTCCCGGTTTTTCGCCGGGAGCTCCTATAATTCACCCCTCCACTTT. This gives the protein CASISRFFAGSSYNSPLHF.

V and J are TRBV30 and TRBJ2-1; 11 bases agree with TRBD2. This CDR3 comprises 17 residues. The trim removed 3 bases at V and 13 bases at J, leaving 20 bases unmatched. Looked up from germline, CDR1 is GTSNPN and CDR2 is SVGIG (reference sequence). The CDR3: CAWSRDTSGSPGGLQFF. CDR3 coding DNA: TGTGCCTGGAGCCGCGATACTAGCGGGAGTCCCGGGGGGCTCCAGTTCTTC.

This clone was counted once. V gene TRBV10-3 combines with J gene TRBJ2-1, with TRBD2 matching over 8 bases. The CDR3 consists of 15 residues. V lost 5 bases and J lost 10; bases outside the gene matches: 13. Germline CDR1 is ENHRY and CDR2 is SYGVKD. The CDR3 sequence is CAISPRGGGADEQFF. Here the CDR3 DNA reads TGTGCCATCAGTCCCCGGGGGGGTGGGGCGGACGAGCAGTTCTTC.